The text below deals with one T cell receptor (beta chain). As yet, its antigen is unknown. Each TRB cDNA library was prepared by 5' RACE (with UMI labels). For each CDR3 protein, TCRdb gives one entry from its re-call of the 5' RACE reads, without DNA. Its listing shows fewer than 80,000 distinct CDR3 sequences. Every subset of CD8+ T cells was sorted in triplicate at a few hundred thousand cells each. These data belong to a study of CXCR3-negative and CXCR3-positive naive CD8 T cells. Study information: Each library held about 1.5 +/- 0.3 million TRB reads, 120 million to 150 million in total.

Overall study findings and caveats: Naive CXCR3-negative and CXCR3-positive cells had similar TRBV-TRBJ usage; memory differed. In cryopreserved cells, CXCR3 expression partially decreased, and fresh PBMCs were used in most assays.

The CDR3 totals 17 residues. Looked up from germline, CDR1 is GTSNPN and CDR2 is SVGIG (reference sequence). Input material: naive CXCR3- CD8+ T cells from blood. Subset given: CD45RO-CCR7+CD27+CD95- naive CD8+ T cells lacking CXCR3 (TNR3-). This chain connects TRBV30 to TRBJ2-6; with no DNA, the TCRdb D assignment of TRBD1 cannot be verified. The clonotype comes from a human donor in good health. Some clones in this sample may be carry-over from other donors' samples. CDR3 residues: CAWSEGPGLSGANVLTF. Based on the CDR3 plus reference TRBV30 and TRBJ2-6, the full variable domain is SQTIHQWPATLVQPVGSPLSLECTVEGTSNPNLYWYRQAAGRGLQLLFYSVGIGQISSEVPQNLSASRPQDRQFILSSKKLLLSDSGFYLCAWSEGPGLSGANVLTFGAGSRLTVL.